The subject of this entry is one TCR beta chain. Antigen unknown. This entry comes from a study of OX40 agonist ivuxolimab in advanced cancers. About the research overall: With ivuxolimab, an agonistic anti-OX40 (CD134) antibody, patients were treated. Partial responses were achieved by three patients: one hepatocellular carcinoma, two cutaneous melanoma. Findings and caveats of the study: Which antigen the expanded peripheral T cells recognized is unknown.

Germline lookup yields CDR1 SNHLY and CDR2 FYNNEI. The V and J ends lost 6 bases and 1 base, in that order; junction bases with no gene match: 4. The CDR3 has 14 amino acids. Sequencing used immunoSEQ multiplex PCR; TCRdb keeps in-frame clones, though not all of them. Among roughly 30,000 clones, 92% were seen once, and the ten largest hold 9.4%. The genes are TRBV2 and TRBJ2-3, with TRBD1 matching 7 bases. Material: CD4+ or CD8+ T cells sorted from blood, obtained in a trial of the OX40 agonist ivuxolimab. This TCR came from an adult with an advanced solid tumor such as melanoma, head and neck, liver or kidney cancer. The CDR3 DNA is TGTGCCAGCAGAGGTGGACAGGGCACAGATACGCAGTATTTT. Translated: CASRGGQGTDTQYF.